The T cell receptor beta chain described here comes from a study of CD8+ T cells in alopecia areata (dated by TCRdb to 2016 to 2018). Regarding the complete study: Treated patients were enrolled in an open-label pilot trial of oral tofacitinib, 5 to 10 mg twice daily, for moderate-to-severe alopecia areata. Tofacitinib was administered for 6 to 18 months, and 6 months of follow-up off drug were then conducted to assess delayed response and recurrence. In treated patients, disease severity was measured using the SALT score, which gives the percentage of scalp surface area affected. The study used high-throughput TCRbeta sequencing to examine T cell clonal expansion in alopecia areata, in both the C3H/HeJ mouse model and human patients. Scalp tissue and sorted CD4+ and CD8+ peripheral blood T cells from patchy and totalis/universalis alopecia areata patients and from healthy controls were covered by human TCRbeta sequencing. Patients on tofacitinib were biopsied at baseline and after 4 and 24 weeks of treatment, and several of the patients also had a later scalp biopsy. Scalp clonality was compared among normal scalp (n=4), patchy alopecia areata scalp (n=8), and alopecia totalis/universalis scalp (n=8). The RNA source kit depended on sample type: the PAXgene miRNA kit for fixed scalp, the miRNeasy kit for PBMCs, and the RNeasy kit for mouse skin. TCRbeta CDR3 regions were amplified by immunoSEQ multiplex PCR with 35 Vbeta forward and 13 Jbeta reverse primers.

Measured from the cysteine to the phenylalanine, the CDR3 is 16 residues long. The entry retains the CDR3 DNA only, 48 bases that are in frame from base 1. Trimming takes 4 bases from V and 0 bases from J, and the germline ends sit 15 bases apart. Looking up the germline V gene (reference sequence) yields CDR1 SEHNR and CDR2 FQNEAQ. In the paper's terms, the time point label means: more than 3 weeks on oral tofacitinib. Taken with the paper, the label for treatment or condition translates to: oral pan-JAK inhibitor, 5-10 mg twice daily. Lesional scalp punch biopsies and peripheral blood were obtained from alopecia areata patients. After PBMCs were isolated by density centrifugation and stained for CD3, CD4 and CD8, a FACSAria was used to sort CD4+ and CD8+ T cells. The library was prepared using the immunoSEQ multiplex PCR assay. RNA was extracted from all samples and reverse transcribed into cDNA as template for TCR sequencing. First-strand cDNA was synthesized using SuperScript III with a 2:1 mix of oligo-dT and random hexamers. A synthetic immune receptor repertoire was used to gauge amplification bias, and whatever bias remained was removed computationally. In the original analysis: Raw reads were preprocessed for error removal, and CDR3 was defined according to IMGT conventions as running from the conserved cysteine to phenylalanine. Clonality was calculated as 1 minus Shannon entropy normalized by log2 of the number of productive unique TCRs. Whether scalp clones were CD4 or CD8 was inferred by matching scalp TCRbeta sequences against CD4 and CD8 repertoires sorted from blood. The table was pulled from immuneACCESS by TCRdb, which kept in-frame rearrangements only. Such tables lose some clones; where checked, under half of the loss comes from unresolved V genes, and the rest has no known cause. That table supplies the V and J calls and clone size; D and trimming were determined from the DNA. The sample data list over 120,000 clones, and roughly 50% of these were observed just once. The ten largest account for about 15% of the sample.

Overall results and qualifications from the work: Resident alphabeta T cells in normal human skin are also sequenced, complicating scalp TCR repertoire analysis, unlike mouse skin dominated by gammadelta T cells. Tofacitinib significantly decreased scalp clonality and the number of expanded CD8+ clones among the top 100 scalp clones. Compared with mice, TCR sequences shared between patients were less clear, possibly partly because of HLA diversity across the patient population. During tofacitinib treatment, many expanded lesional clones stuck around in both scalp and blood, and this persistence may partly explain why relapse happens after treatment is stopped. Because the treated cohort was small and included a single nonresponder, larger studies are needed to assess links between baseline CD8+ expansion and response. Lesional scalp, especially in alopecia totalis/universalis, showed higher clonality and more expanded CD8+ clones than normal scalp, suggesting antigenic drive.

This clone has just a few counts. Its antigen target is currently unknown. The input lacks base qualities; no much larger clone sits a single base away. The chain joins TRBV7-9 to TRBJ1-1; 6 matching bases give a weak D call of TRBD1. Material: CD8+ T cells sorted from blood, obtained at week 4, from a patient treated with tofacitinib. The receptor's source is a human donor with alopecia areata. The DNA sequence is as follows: TGTGCCAGCAGCTCCCGCCAGGGGACAATGAACACTGAAGCTTTCTTT. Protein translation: CASSSRQGTMNTEAFF.